These 25 T cell receptor beta chains were all obtained from the same sample, sequenced in a study of shared clonotypes between healthy human individuals. This table comes from immunoSEQ multiplex PCR, and its TCRdb copy is limited to in-frame clones, with some not included. The data contain approximately 2.3 million clones, over 90% of them singletons. The sequencing sample was made of naive CD4+ T cells from PBMCs. Sample subset: CD45RA+ positively selected. The receptors here all came from a young man in good health. Some clones in this sample may be carry-over from other donors' samples.

The gene calls are TRBV4-2 and TRBJ1-1; D remains unclear. V lost 4 bases and J 1 base, leaving 13 bases between the germline ends. This CDR3 comprises 15 residues. From germline, CDR1 is LGHNA and CDR2 YNFKEQ. The CDR3 here is CASSRDLAANTEAFF. The DNA for the CDR3 is TGTGCCAGCAGCCGAGACCTTGCTGCGAACACTGAAGCTTTCTTT.

This clone has just one count. This rearrangement joins TRBV28 to TRBJ2-7; a weak D match, TRBD1 (7 bases). The CDR3 loop spans 15 amino acids. V was trimmed by 0 bases and J by 1 base, leaving 10 bases between them. Germline V gene lookup returns CDR1 MDHEN and CDR2 SYDVKM. The CDR3: CASSLWGGQSYEQYF. In DNA form, the CDR3 reads TGTGCCAGCAGTTTATGGGGGGGACAGTCCTACGAGCAGTACTTC.

The rearrangement links TRBV11-2 to TRBJ2-3; the match to TRBD2 covers 11 bases. CDR1 is SGHAT and CDR2 is FQNNGV in the germline V gene. The V and J ends lost 2 bases and 2 bases, in that order; junction bases with no gene match: 3. The CDR3 runs 16 residues. CDR3 protein: CASSLTSGRPTDTQYF. The CDR3 DNA follows: TGTGCCAGCAGCTTAACTAGCGGGAGACCCACAGATACGCAGTATTTT.

The chain is built from TRBV7-2 and TRBJ2-7; TRBD2 matches 8 bases. Germline V lookup: CDR1 SGHTA, CDR2 FQGNSA. The CDR3 is 15 amino acids. Trimming took 5 bases from V and 4 from J; bases not matched to a gene: 10. The CDR3 nucleotides are TGTGCCAGCAGCCCCTCGGGGGGGAGTCTTTACGAGCAGTACTTC. Protein sequence: CASSPSGGSLYEQYF.

The chain links TRBV15 to TRBJ2-7; D may be TRBD2 (7 bases). CDR1 is LNHNV, CDR2 YYDKDF, per germline (reference sequence). This CDR3 is built from 15 residues. Trimming took off 1 base at V and 1 base at J, with 11 bases between the two ends. The CDR3 here is CATSRGGRGSYEQYF. The DNA of the CDR3 is TGTGCCACCAGCAGAGGAGGGAGGGGGTCCTACGAGCAGTACTTC.

The chain carries TRBV14 and TRBJ2-2; no clear D gene. Per germline, CDR1 SGHDN and CDR2 FVKESK. Trimming removed 1 base at V and 6 bases at J, with 9 bases between. The CDR3 extends over 14 amino acids. In DNA form, the CDR3 reads TGTGCCAGCAGCCAAGGGTACGGGTCCGGGGAGCTGTTTTTT. This translates into CASSQGYGSGELFF.

The CDR3 loop is CASSFLSDTEAFF. The CDR3 nucleotides read TGCGCCAGCAGCTTTTTGAGTGACACTGAAGCTTTCTTT. The V gene is TRBV5-1, the J gene TRBJ1-1; no reliable D call. CDR3 size: 13 residues. With 2 bases removed from V and 3 bases from J, the gap between germline ends came to 8 bases. The germline gives CDR1 SGHRS, CDR2 YFSETQ. The entire variable domain, with the rest obtained from reference TRBV5-1 and TRBJ1-1, is as follows: KAGVTQTPRYLIKTRGQQVTLSCSPISGHRSVSWYQQTPGQGLQFLFEYFSETQRNKGNFPGRFSGRQFSNSRSEMNVSTLELGDSALYLCASSFLSDTEAFFGQGTRLTVV.

The J gene is TRBJ1-1, the V gene TRBV21-1; TRBD1 is the table's D call and was not checked against the DNA. TRBV21-1 is deemed a pseudogene. The CDR3 contains 16 residues. CDR3 region: CASSKHPDRMNTEAFF. CDR3 DNA sequence: TGTGCCAGCAGCAAACACCCGGACAGGATGAACACTGAAGCTTTCTTT.

The chain joins TRBV28 to TRBJ1-3; tentatively, D is TRBD1 (5 bases). CDR3 length equals 16 residues. Between the trimmed V and J ends, which lost 3 bases and 0 bases, there was a span of 12 bases. Looked up from germline, CDR1 is MDHEN and CDR2 is SYDVKM. CDR3 amino acids: CASSLGLRVSGNTIYF. The CDR3 DNA reads TGTGCCAGCAGTTTGGGGCTACGAGTCTCTGGAAACACCATATATTTT.

The gene calls are TRBV27 and TRBJ2-7; tentatively, D is TRBD2 (5 bases). CDR1 is MNHEY, CDR2 SMNVEV, per germline (reference sequence). V was cut by 2 bases and J by 1 base, with 30 bases left in between. This CDR3 is built from 21 residues. The CDR3 bases are TGTGCCAGCAGTTTAACGGTCCAGCCAGCCGGGCGGGCTATCAAATCCTACGAGCAGTACTTC. Protein: CASSLTVQPAGRAIKSYEQYF.

The rearrangement joins TRBV5-4 to TRBJ2-7; D not resolved. V was cut by 3 bases and J by 1 base, with 14 bases left in between. The CDR3 covers 15 residues. Germline CDR1 and CDR2: SGHNT and YYREEE (reference sequence). The CDR3 loop is CASSSRAKLSYEQYF. The DNA for the CDR3 is TGTGCCAGCAGCTCCCGGGCCAAACTATCCTACGAGCAGTACTTC.

The rearrangement uses TRBV6-1 and TRBJ1-2; possibly TRBD1 for D (6 bases). Trimming stripped 2 bases from V and 3 bases from J, with 10 bases between. Looked up from germline, CDR1 is MNHNS and CDR2 is SASEGT. This CDR3 is built from 14 residues. CDR3 DNA: TGTGCCAGCAGTGAATCGGACAGATACTATGGCTACACCTTC. Translating gives CASSESDRYYGYTF.

The chain links TRBV5-1 to TRBJ1-4; no clear D gene. The CDR3 totals 14 residues. Germline V lookup: CDR1 SGHRS, CDR2 YFSETQ. The V end was cut by 1 base, the J end by 5 bases, with 9 bases between. The CDR3: CASSLMGGNEKLFF. The CDR3 DNA sequence: TGCGCCAGCAGCTTGATGGGTGGGAATGAAAAACTGTTTTTT.

The chain links TRBV7-9 to TRBJ2-2, with D perhaps being TRBD1 or TRBD2 (5 bases each). The CDR3 sequence is 16 residues long. The V gene lost 4 bases and the J gene lost 1 base, with 13 bases spanning the gap. Germline loops: CDR1 SEHNR, CDR2 FQNEAQ (reference sequence). The CDR3 region has the DNA TGTGCCAGCAGCTCACCCGGGACCGGGAACACCGGGGAGCTGTTTTTT. This sequence encodes CASSSPGTGNTGELFF.

The V and J genes are TRBV4-3 and TRBJ1-5; no clear D gene. Trimming took off 0 bases at V and 2 bases at J, with 5 bases between the two ends. This CDR3 contains 14 residues. CDR1 LGHNA and CDR2 YSLEER come from the germline V gene. The CDR3 DNA is TGCGCCAGCAGCCAAGATGGTCGCAATCAGCCCCAGCATTTT. It specifies CASSQDGRNQPQHF.

Regarding this clone: In the same sample, other DNA sequences code for this CDR3. The chain has TRBV5-1 and TRBJ2-1; 11 bases align to TRBD2. CDR1 and CDR2 from the germline V gene are SGHRS and YFSETQ. The CDR3 loop spans 15 amino acids. Germline trimming cut 2 bases from V and 6 bases from J; bases unmatched to any gene: 4. The CDR3 DNA is TGCGCCAGCAGCTTCGGTACTAGCGGGAGCAATGAGCAGTTCTTC. Its protein product is CASSFGTSGSNEQFF.

The chain joins TRBV14 to TRBJ2-5; 9 bases are shared with TRBD1. With 2 bases clipped from V and 1 base from J, the junction kept 11 bases outside the gene matches. The germline V gene has CDR1 SGHDN and CDR2 FVKESK. This CDR3 has 18 amino acids. CDR3 in DNA: TGTGCCAGCAGCCAAAGGCAAGGGACAGGGATTGTCCAAGAGACCCAGTACTTC. Translating it yields CASSQRQGTGIVQETQYF.

This clone showed up just once. The chain has TRBV5-1 and TRBJ2-3; 8 bases line up with TRBD2. Per germline, CDR1 SGHRS and CDR2 YFSETQ. The CDR3 consists of 17 residues. Trimming removed 0 bases from V and 1 base from J; junction bases left unmatched: 7. CDR3 sequence: CASSLVPPGRGTDTQYF. The DNA of the CDR3 is TGCGCCAGCAGCTTGGTGCCGCCCGGGAGGGGCACAGATACGCAGTATTTT.

This clone occurred once. J is TRBJ2-3 and V is TRBV15, with 12 bases lining up with TRBD2. The V gene's germline CDR1 is LNHNV and CDR2 YYDKDF (reference sequence). Losses at the gene ends were 1 base for V and 13 bases for J; bases not matched to a gene: 3. The CDR3 covers 13 residues. CDR3 sequence (DNA): TGTGCCACCAGCAGAGGACTAGCGGGAGAAAAGTATTTT. Its translation: CATSRGLAGEKYF.

The gene calls are TRBV5-1 and TRBJ2-2; D ambiguous. V shed 5 bases and J shed 7 bases, with 18 bases lying between them. The CDR3 length is 15 residues. Per germline, CDR1 SGHRS and CDR2 YFSETQ. CDR3 region: CASSPGLNNVGELFF. CDR3 coding DNA: TGCGCCAGCAGTCCCGGGTTGAACAACGTCGGGGAGCTGTTTTTT.

As for this clone: Other nucleotide sequences in the sample specify the same CDR3. This rearrangement joins TRBV5-1 to TRBJ2-1; TRBD2 matches at 10 bases. Germline trimming cut 3 bases from V and 4 bases from J; bases unmatched to any gene: 4. The CDR3 spans 15 residues. Germline V gene lookup returns CDR1 SGHRS and CDR2 YFSETQ. In DNA form, the CDR3 reads TGCGCCAGCAGCTCCGGACTAGCGGAATACAATGAGCAGTTCTTC. This encodes CASSSGLAEYNEQFF.

This chain connects TRBV6-1 to TRBJ1-4, with TRBD1 identical over 7 bases. J lost 11 bases, V lost 1 base, and 4 bases had no gene match. The V gene's germline CDR1 is MNHNS and CDR2 SASEGT. The CDR3 loop spans 13 amino acids. CDR3 residues: CASSEGLDRKLFF. As DNA, the CDR3 is TGTGCCAGCAGTGAAGGTTTGGACAGGAAACTGTTTTTT.

This clone has just one count. The CDR3 region is CASSNDRPHTGELFF. The DNA for the CDR3 is TGTGCCAGCAGTAACGACAGACCCCACACCGGGGAGCTGTTTTTT. The V gene is TRBV2, the J gene TRBJ2-2; D may be TRBD1 (5 bases). Germline V gene lookup returns CDR1 SNHLY and CDR2 FYNNEI. The CDR3 is 15 amino acids. V lost 5 bases and J 3 bases, leaving 13 bases between the germline ends.

The chain joins TRBV19 to TRBJ2-5, with 7 positions matching TRBD2. Germline values: CDR1 LNHDA, CDR2 SQIVND (reference sequence). Trimming at V came to 4 bases and at J to 0 bases, leaving 2 bases not matched to a gene. This CDR3 spans 14 amino acids. The CDR3 loop is CASSRGGDQETQYF. The CDR3 coding sequence is TGTGCCAGTAGTAGGGGAGGGGACCAAGAGACCCAGTACTTC. Filled out from reference TRBV19 and TRBJ2-5, the complete variable domain reads DGGITQSPKYLFRKEGQNVTLSCEQNLNHDAMYWYRQDPGQGLRLIYYSQIVNDFQKGDIAEGYSVSREKKESFPLTVTSAQKNPTAFYLCASSRGGDQETQYFGPGTRLLVL.

V is TRBV13 and J is TRBJ1-6, with a weak D call TRBD1 (5 bases). Germline assignment: CDR1 PRHDT and CDR2 FYEKMQ (reference sequence). Trimming pared 2 bases from V and 10 bases from J, leaving 6 bases between. The CDR3 extends over 12 amino acids. CDR3 amino acids: CASSLRGSPLHF. The DNA for the CDR3 is TGTGCCAGCAGCTTAAGGGGATCACCCCTCCACTTT.